Each of the 14 T cell receptor beta chains below was sequenced from the same sample in a study of blood T cell repertoires in COVID-19. Data came from immunoSEQ multiplex PCR; TCRdb stores just in-frame clones and leaves some out. The sample has some 200,000 clones; approximately 78% are singletons. The sequencing input was peripheral blood. The receptor source for this set is a woman older than 75 with acute or convalescent COVID-19.

CDR3 loop: CASSPGQDYGYTF. CDR3 DNA sequence: TGTGCCAGCAGCCCGGGACAGGACTATGGCTACACCTTC. This chain links TRBV14 with TRBJ1-2, with 8 bases identical to TRBD1. V lost 4 bases and J lost 3; bases outside the gene matches: 1. This CDR3 spans 13 amino acids. Germline-derived CDR1 and CDR2 are SGHDN and FVKESK.

J is TRBJ1-6 and V is TRBV7-2; D may be TRBD1 (6 bases). Germline V lookup: CDR1 SGHTA, CDR2 FQGNSA. Deletions cut 4 bases from V and 5 bases from J, with 12 bases between. The CDR3 loop spans 15 amino acids. CDR3 sequence: CASSSTTGHNSPLHF. The CDR3 nucleotides are TGTGCCAGCAGCTCGACGACAGGCCATAATTCACCCCTCCACTTT.

This clone was seen more than once but under ten times. The chain uses TRBV7-9 and TRBJ2-1; possible D gene TRBD1, 5 bases. Germline values: CDR1 SEHNR, CDR2 FQNEAQ (reference sequence). V was clipped by 5 bases and J by 2 bases, with 10 bases between them. This CDR3 contains 14 residues. CDR3 coding DNA: TGTGCCAGCAGCGGAAGGACAACCTACAATGAGCAGTTCTTC. This encodes CASSGRTTYNEQFF.

This chain joins TRBV7-2 and TRBJ1-2; D unclear. Germline values: CDR1 SGHTA, CDR2 FQGNSA. V gave up 1 base and J gave up 8 bases, with 11 bases separating them. The CDR3 sequence is 13 residues long. DNA for the CDR3: TGTGCCAGCAGCTTAGTCACGGGATACGGCTACACCTTC. Translation: CASSLVTGYGYTF. Full variable domain (rest looked up from reference TRBV7-2 and TRBJ1-2): GAGVSQSPSNKVTEKGKDVELRCDPISGHTALYWYRQSLGQGLEFLIYFQGNSAPDKSGLPSDRFSAERTGGSVSTLTIQRTQQEDSAVYLCASSLVTGYGYTFGSGTRLTVV.

The genes are TRBV5-4 and TRBJ2-5; a weak D match, TRBD2 (5 bases). Looked up from germline, CDR1 is SGHNT and CDR2 is YYREEE (reference sequence). This CDR3 comprises 14 residues. The germline V and J ends were trimmed by 0 bases and 0 bases, with 6 bases remaining between them. The CDR3 bases are TGTGCCAGCAGCTTGGCCGGGAACCAAGAGACCCAGTACTTC. This sequence encodes CASSLAGNQETQYF.

The rearrangement uses TRBV7-3 and TRBJ2-1; 12 bases are shared with TRBD2. Germline V lookup: CDR1 SGHTA, CDR2 FQGTGA. J lost 0 bases, V lost 5 bases, and 14 bases had no gene match. The CDR3 extends over 20 amino acids. CDR3 loop: CASSQRGATSGGSSYNEQFF. The CDR3 DNA reads TGTGCCAGCAGCCAGCGTGGAGCGACTAGCGGGGGAAGCTCCTACAATGAGCAGTTCTTC.

This clone was seen a single time. The chain combines TRBV30 with TRBJ1-5; TRBD1 aligns across 7 bases. Germline V gives CDR1 GTSNPN, CDR2 SVGIG (reference sequence). The J segment lost 2 bases and the V segment lost 3 bases, leaving 7 bases of the junction unmatched. The length of the CDR3 is 15 residues. CDR3 sequence (DNA): TGTGCCTGGAGCCAGGGGGGTCGAGGCAATCAGCCCCAGCATTTT. Translation gives CAWSQGGRGNQPQHF.

This clone was seen a few times. The chain recombines TRBV5-4 with TRBJ2-5; 8 bases are shared with TRBD2. CDR3 length: 15 residues. V was pared by 3 bases and J by 5 bases, with 9 bases of the junction left unmatched. Germline-derived CDR1 and CDR2 are SGHNT and YYREEE (reference sequence). The CDR3 spells CASSSTAGAIETQYF. DNA of the CDR3: TGTGCCAGCAGCTCTACAGCGGGGGCTATCGAGACCCAGTACTTC.

The rearrangement uses TRBV5-6 and TRBJ1-1; 8 nucleotides agree with TRBD1. Per germline, CDR1 SGHDT and CDR2 YYEEEE. The CDR3 loop spans 13 amino acids. With V trimmed by 4 bases and J by 4 bases, 3 bases remained unmatched. CDR3 DNA: TGTGCCAGCAGCACGACAGGGGCCACTGAAGCTTTCTTT. This gives the protein CASSTTGATEAFF.

The V call is TRBV3-1 (or the pseudogene TRBV3-2), the J call TRBJ2-3; the D is unclear. The CDR3 sequence is 13 residues long. V was pared by 4 bases and J by 6 bases, with 11 bases between. Germline V lookup: CDR1 LGHDT, CDR2 YNNKEL (reference sequence). CDR3 DNA: TGTGCCAGCAGCCCCGTCCTCCAGGATACGCAGTATTTT. Its translation: CASSPVLQDTQYF.

The chain has TRBV5-1 and TRBJ1-2; D is perhaps TRBD1 (5 bases). V was pared by 3 bases and J by 8 bases, with 14 bases between. In germline, CDR1 is SGHRS, CDR2 YFSETQ. There are 13 residues in the CDR3. Here the CDR3 DNA reads TGCGCCAGCAGCTCTCAGGGTTCGGCGGGCTACACCTTC. Translated, it gives CASSSQGSAGYTF.

The J gene is TRBJ1-2, the V gene TRBV28, with D hard to call. Germline V gene sequence: CDR1 MDHEN, CDR2 SYDVKM. V was shortened by 4 bases and J by 9 bases, with 9 bases between the two germline ends. The CDR3 has 11 amino acids. CDR3 in amino acids: CASSSGRSYTF. DNA for the CDR3: TGTGCCAGCAGTTCAGGAAGGAGCTACACCTTC.

This chain links TRBV11-2 with TRBJ2-1; TRBD1 is a possible D gene (5 bases). CDR1 is SGHAT, CDR2 FQNNGV, per germline. V lost 5 bases, J lost 5 bases, and 10 bases lay in between. The CDR3 sequence is 13 residues long. The CDR3 loop reads CASSTQGNNEQFF. In DNA, the CDR3 is TGTGCCAGCAGCACCCAGGGAAACAATGAGCAGTTCTTC.

The V and J genes are TRBV11-2 and TRBJ2-5; D is possibly TRBD2 (5 bases). Trimming left V 6 bases short and J 1 base short, with 21 bases between. This CDR3 comprises 17 residues. The germline V gene encodes CDR1 SGHAT and CDR2 FQNNGV. The CDR3 sequence is CASRRGRLRLGQETQYF. In DNA form, the CDR3 reads TGTGCCAGCAGACGCGGGCGATTAAGGCTAGGCCAAGAGACCCAGTACTTC.